Shown below are 8 T cell receptor beta chains from a single sample sequenced in a study of cytotoxic CD8 clonotypes in ibrutinib-treated CLL. This table comes from immunoSEQ multiplex PCR, and its TCRdb copy is limited to in-frame clones, with some not included. Among 50,000 to 65,000 clones listed, roughly 57% were seen once. The sequencing used PBMCs, collected after 12 months of ibrutinib treatment. The receptors stem from a human donor with chronic lymphocytic leukemia.

The chain is built from TRBV6-5 and TRBJ2-7; 11 nucleotides line up with TRBD2. This CDR3 has 16 amino acids. The V segment lost 0 bases and the J segment 5 bases; nucleotides outside the gene matches: 6. Germline CDR1 is MNHEY and CDR2 is SVGAGI. CDR3 nucleotide sequence: TGTGCCAGCAGTTACTCTCTAGCGGGAGGCCTGAACGAGCAGTACTTC. Amino acid sequence: CASSYSLAGGLNEQYF.

The chain carries TRBV28 and TRBJ1-2; no clear D gene. Trimming stripped 4 bases from V and 2 bases from J, with 14 bases between. There are 15 residues in the CDR3. Germline CDR1 is MDHEN and CDR2 is SYDVKM. DNA of the CDR3: TGTGCCAGCAGTTACCCCCCCACCCGGAACTATGGCTACACCTTC. As protein: CASSYPPTRNYGYTF.

This clone was observed a few times. The chain employs TRBV19 and TRBJ1-2; a weak D match, TRBD1 (5 bases). V lost 5 bases and J lost 4, with 17 bases in between. From germline, CDR1 is LNHDA and CDR2 SQIVND (reference sequence). This CDR3 comprises 15 residues. In DNA form, the CDR3 reads TGTGCCAGTAGTCGGGACGCCCTCAAGGGCTATGGCTACACCTTC. Translated, it gives CASSRDALKGYGYTF.

This chain connects TRBV6-1 to TRBJ1-1; tentative D call: TRBD1 (5 bases). With 6 bases removed from V and 6 bases from J, the gap between germline ends came to 14 bases. Germline V gene data show CDR1 as MNHNS and CDR2 as SASEGT. The CDR3 runs to 13 residues. For the CDR3, the DNA is TGTGCCAGCAGGGGGGGGGTTGGAGCTGAAGCTTTCTTT. This translates into CASRGGVGAEAFF.

This clone was seen a handful of times. The V call is TRBV28, the J call TRBJ1-4; D not resolved. CDR1 is MDHEN, CDR2 SYDVKM, per germline. The length of the CDR3 is 10 residues. V lost 11 bases and J lost 10, with 11 bases in between. In DNA form, the CDR3 reads TGTGCCGTCGGGGTGGGAAAACTGTTTTTT. Translating gives CAVGVGKLFF.

The rearrangement joins TRBV2 to TRBJ2-7; a weak D match, TRBD2 (5 bases). The CDR3 extends over 13 amino acids. Germline assignment: CDR1 SNHLY and CDR2 FYNNEI. The V gene lost 7 bases and the J gene lost 3 bases, with 13 bases spanning the gap. CDR3 DNA sequence: TGTGCCAGCACGGGGTTTAGGGTCTACGAGCAGTACTTC. This sequence encodes CASTGFRVYEQYF.

As regards this clone: At one of its ends the junction is not consistent with the germline gene, which may arise from a read error. The V call is TRBV7-2, the J call TRBJ2-7; D might be TRBD2 (6 bases). The germline V gene has CDR1 SGHTA and CDR2 FQGNSA. The CDR3 spans 12 residues. As DNA, the CDR3 is TGTGCCAGCAGCTGGGACTCCAACGAGCAGTACTTC. Protein sequence: CASSWDSNEQYF.

The chain uses TRBV10-1 and TRBJ2-3, with TRBD2 as a possible D gene (5 bases). Trimming took 3 bases from V and 6 from J, leaving 10 bases between them. The V gene's germline CDR1 is WNHNN and CDR2 SYGVQD (reference sequence). This CDR3 spans 13 amino acids. The CDR3 nucleotides read TGCGCCAGCAGTGACGCTCGAGGGGATACGCAGTATTTT. Translating gives CASSDARGDTQYF.